Listed below are T cell receptor beta chains from one sample, sequenced in a study of cytomegalovirus exposure and HLA in healthy donors. Some clones are missing from TCRdb's copy, which holds only in-frame ones; the method was immunoSEQ multiplex PCR. Of under 250,000 clones in the sample, around four fifths were seen once. The sequencing input was PBMCs. The receptors were gathered from a woman aged 18-30 years in good health and CMV-seronegative. CDR3s include the opening cysteine and the closing phenylalanine or tryptophan. Each record gives: V gene, J gene, CDR3 protein.

TRBV4-1,TRBJ1-6,CASSQDPGALSNSPLHF
TRBV7-2,TRBJ2-3,CASSPDSSSTDTQYF
TRBV30,TRBJ2-7,CAWSLGTRNPHEQYF
TRBV2,TRBJ1-2,CASSPLGGGNYGYTF
TRBV7-2,TRBJ2-7,CASSFTGSYEQYF
TRBV28,TRBJ2-5,CASSFIEGIETQYF
TRBV6-5,TRBJ1-1,CASSWRDAHLGTEAFF
TRBV18,TRBJ1-2,CASSPDRNYGYTF
TRBV5-1,TRBJ1-1,CASSLGPGAGRDTEAFF
TRBV7-8,TRBJ1-2,CASSPAGPLANYGYTF
TRBV27,TRBJ1-1,CASSLTGKRWQMNTEAFF
TRBV7-8,TRBJ2-1,CASSPRTSDHEQFF
TRBV29-1,TRBJ1-1,CSVPGTFSPTTEAFF
TRBV10-1,TRBJ1-6,CASSESEVSPLHF
TRBV27,TRBJ1-1,CASSPQTGVNTEAFF
TRBV30,TRBJ1-1,CAWSVYAEAFF
TRBV19,TRBJ2-3,CASSVPSGRTDTQYF
TRBV4-2,TRBJ1-2,CASSQDPQGKGYTF
TRBV7-9,TRBJ2-1,CASSLEGGYNEQFF
TRBV29-1,TRBJ2-1,CSVESGGNEQFF
TRBV27,TRBJ1-1,CASSLWGVTEAFF
TRBV2,TRBJ2-5,CASNPLAGDPQETQYF
TRBV30,TRBJ1-1,CAWTRGSWGDTEAFF
TRBV5-1,TRBJ2-7,CASSLAAGREQYF
TRBV6-5,TRBJ2-2,CASSYEGDGAGELFF
TRBV6-5,TRBJ2-7,CASRRQGVTYEQYF
TRBV27,TRBJ1-5,CASSLGRSHPYQPQHF
TRBV21-1,TRBJ2-7,CASSLRGGGPYEQYF
TRBV6-1,TRBJ1-4,CASSEVTAGPILFF
TRBV7-2,TRBJ2-7,CASSKGTGKNYEQYF
TRBV4-1,TRBJ2-7,CADWGERAPYEQYF
TRBV30,TRBJ2-2,CAWSVLGTGELFF
TRBV25-1,TRBJ1-1,CASSATANTEAFF
TRBV7-8,TRBJ2-1,CASSLAWGETSDYNEQFF
TRBV2,TRBJ1-4,CASRRDSATNEKLFF
TRBV11-2,TRBJ1-1,CASSLSRQGATEAFF
TRBV29-1,TRBJ1-1,CSVARGEAAFF
TRBV28,TRBJ2-5,CASSPGGLRGETQYF
TRBV27,TRBJ2-3,CASSFSRVGTDTQYF
TRBV4-1,TRBJ1-1,CASSQGVVRMNTEAFF
TRBV7-3,TRBJ2-1,CASSLTGLATNEQFF
TRBV6-1,TRBJ2-5,CASSEAASGSETQYF
TRBV6-1,TRBJ2-2,CASSELRLAGTGELFF
TRBV27,TRBJ1-5,CASSSRTGNQPQHF
TRBV28,TRBJ2-1,CASSYWQGKNNEQFF
TRBV5-6,TRBJ1-2,CASSLGYGYTF
TRBV6-1,TRBJ1-5,CASSRDRGAEQPQHF
TRBV7-9,TRBJ1-2,CASSFPSYRWGGGYTF
TRBV6-5,TRBJ2-2,CASSSTGTGVTGELFF
TRBV30,TRBJ2-1,CAWSVWEGLDNEQFF
TRBV5-6,TRBJ1-4,CASSLARAEKLFF